The 14 T cell receptor beta chains given below trace back to one sample, sequenced in a study of T-cell memory formation after mild COVID-19. Each CDR3 protein is one row after TCRdb ran MiXCR on the 5' RACE reads. The profile shows a few hundred thousand distinct CDR3 sequences, around 21% of them singletons. The sequencing sample was made of PBMCs or a T cell subset sorted from them (not recorded which). The receptors were gathered from an adult woman who had mild COVID-19 (a few samples of this study predate the infection). Cell type and time point are not known.

There are a few counts of this clonotype. V is TRBV9 and J is TRBJ2-5; D is uncertain. The V end was cut by 3 bases, the J end by 7 bases, with 16 bases between. CDR3 size: 14 residues. The germline CDR1 and CDR2 sequences are SGDLS and YYNGEE. CDR3 amino acids: CASSDSRIWGTQYF. Here the CDR3 DNA reads TGTGCCAGCAGCGATTCCAGGATTTGGGGGACCCAGTACTTC.

J is TRBJ2-7 and V is TRBV27; D is uncertain. CDR3 length: 15 residues. The V gene's germline CDR1 is MNHEY and CDR2 SMNVEV (reference sequence). The V end was cut by 1 base, the J end by 4 bases, with 14 bases between. The CDR3 sequence is CASSLYPGASYEQYF. DNA for the CDR3: TGTGCCAGCAGTTTATACCCAGGAGCCTCATACGAGCAGTACTTC.

A few counts support this clonotype. This chain links TRBV7-9 with TRBJ1-2; a possible D gene is TRBD1 (5 bases). Germline CDR1 SEHNR, CDR2 FQNEAQ (reference sequence). The V end lost 4 bases, the J end lost 4 bases, and 13 bases lay between the germline ends. This CDR3 spans 14 amino acids. The CDR3 DNA follows: TGTGCCAGCAGCTCGGGACGGATACTCTATGGCTACACCTTC. Encoded protein: CASSSGRILYGYTF.

J is TRBJ2-1 and V is TRBV6-5, with 9 bases that match TRBD1. This CDR3 region has 15 residues. Germline trimming cut 2 bases from V and 5 bases from J; bases unmatched to any gene: 4. Germline-derived CDR1 and CDR2 are MNHEY and SVGAGI. Written as DNA, the CDR3 is TGTGCCAGCAGTTACGGGGACAGGGAAAACAATGAGCAGTTCTTC. Translated: CASSYGDRENNEQFF.

The V call is TRBV20-1, the J call TRBJ2-1; D is perhaps TRBD2 (6 bases). The germline gives CDR1 DFQATT, CDR2 SNEGSKA (reference sequence). The CDR3 is made up of 15 amino acids. Trimming cost V 6 bases and J 4 bases, with 19 bases left between them. The chain's CDR3 is CSAWTGPGGYNEQFF. The CDR3 region has the DNA TGCAGTGCCTGGACGGGACCCGGGGGTTACAATGAGCAGTTCTTC.

This clonotype was detected only a few times. The rearrangement joins TRBV4-2 to TRBJ2-5, with 7 bases fitting TRBD1. Germline V lookup: CDR1 LGHNA, CDR2 YNFKEQ. The CDR3 loop spans 17 amino acids. With V trimmed by 0 bases and J by 4 bases, 11 bases remained unmatched. The CDR3 is CASSQDPTGEFGETQYF. For the CDR3, the DNA is TGTGCCAGCAGCCAAGATCCCACAGGGGAGTTTGGAGAGACCCAGTACTTC.

This clonotype has more than one count but fewer than ten. This chain connects TRBV5-1 to TRBJ2-7; the D gene is possibly TRBD1 (5 bases). The CDR3 is 15 amino acids. Germline CDR1 is SGHRS and CDR2 is YFSETQ. V was trimmed by 0 bases and J by 2 bases, leaving 12 bases between them. The CDR3 loop reads CASSLDGASAYEQYF. CDR3 bases: TGCGCCAGCAGCTTGGATGGGGCGTCGGCCTACGAGCAGTACTTC.

This chain uses TRBV7-6 with TRBJ2-3; no clear D. The germline V and J ends were trimmed by 1 base and 2 bases, with 16 bases remaining between them. The germline V gene encodes CDR1 SGHVS and CDR2 FNYEAQ. The CDR3 totals 17 residues. The DNA for the CDR3 is TGTGCCAGCAGCTTAGGACCTACGGCGCCGATCACAGATACGCAGTATTTT. Protein: CASSLGPTAPITDTQYF.

The V and J genes are TRBV12-3 or TRBV12-4 and TRBJ2-5; D tentatively fits TRBD1 or TRBD2 (5 bases each). The CDR3 has 15 amino acids. V was cut by 3 bases and J by 7 bases, with 18 bases left in between. The CDR3 protein is CASSFLWDAIGTQYF. For the CDR3, the DNA is TGTGCCAGCAGTTTTCTGTGGGACGCGATCGGGACCCAGTACTTC.

At least ten counts were recorded for this clonotype. The rearrangement joins TRBV6-2 or TRBV6-3 to TRBJ1-6, with TRBD1 as a possible D gene (5 bases). The V and J ends lost 4 bases and 6 bases respectively, with 13 bases between them. Germline CDR1 and CDR2: MNHEY and SVGEGT. This CDR3 spans 15 amino acids. The chain's CDR3 is CASSFIRDGNSPLHF. CDR3 in DNA: TGTGCCAGCAGTTTCATCCGGGACGGTAATTCACCCCTCCACTTT.

This clonotype was seen more than once but under ten times. The chain recombines TRBV5-5 with TRBJ1-1; D is ambiguous. Germline assignment: CDR1 SGHKS and CDR2 YYEKEE (reference sequence). The CDR3 runs 12 residues. Trimming left V 0 bases short and J 3 bases short, with 3 bases between. The CDR3 bases are TGTGCCAGCAGCTTGGGATACACTGAAGCTTTCTTT. It translates to CASSLGYTEAFF.

The chain combines TRBV4-1 with TRBJ2-7; 9 bases align to TRBD1. V dropped 4 bases and J dropped 0; count of bases not matched to a gene: 4. CDR1 is MGHRA and CDR2 is YSYEKL in the germline V gene. The CDR3 is made up of 15 amino acids. CDR3: CASSRQGVGSYEQYF. The CDR3 DNA follows: TGCGCCAGCAGCCGACAGGGGGTCGGCTCCTACGAGCAGTACTTC.

This clonotype occurred a few times. In DNA form, the CDR3 reads TGCAGCGTATTGACAGGGACCGCGACCCAGTACTTC. Translated: CSVLTGTATQYF. The rearrangement joins TRBV29-1 to TRBJ2-5, with TRBD1 matching 7 bases. The junction had 8 bases not matched to a gene; V was cut back by 6 bases and J by 7 bases. The germline V gene has CDR1 SQVTM and CDR2 ANQGSEA. The CDR3 consists of 12 residues.

In this sample, this clonotype turned up a few times. The chain recombines TRBV2 with TRBJ2-7, with a possible D match to TRBD1 (5 bases). The CDR3 consists of 13 residues. CDR1 is SNHLY, CDR2 FYNNEI, per germline. Trimming removed 6 bases from V and 0 bases from J, with 9 bases in between. CDR3 sequence reads: CASRDSSSYEQYF. DNA for the CDR3: TGTGCCAGCAGAGACAGCAGCTCCTACGAGCAGTACTTC.